The TCR beta chain described here comes from a study of cytomegalovirus exposure and HLA in healthy donors (dated by TCRdb to between 2016 and 2019). About the investigation overall: An earlier analysis of fewer than 750 of the donors reported roughly 300 Gb of sequence data and 90 million to 120 million unique TCR beta sequences obtained from some 170 million T cells. About 280 gigabases of sequencing data and roughly 80 million unique TCR sequences made up an early release that covered approximately 620 HLA-typed donors. Among the roughly 380 genotyped donors, approximately 77% belonged to the genetic ancestry cluster associated with self-reported Caucasian donors. The study aimed to test whether cataloging public T cell receptors could reveal signatures of past pathogen exposure. Using immunosequencing, the study profiled T cell repertoires from some 670 subjects and related those repertoires to cytomegalovirus serostatus. Along with the approximately 700-subject first cohort, a separate validation cohort of around 110 different subjects was used. The study combined high-throughput TCR immunosequencing, statistical association of individual TCRs with disease status, and machine learning to predict cytomegalovirus infection status. A later analysis re-analyzed previously published TCR beta repertoires from about 600 donors and added high-resolution HLA genotyping to study TCR occurrence patterns. Rather than using new phenotypic data, the later analysis identified candidate immune exposures from TCR beta sequences and from how often those sequences occurred across donors. An earlier analysis of 587 of the donors used high-throughput TCR beta sequencing to judge whether each TCR beta V gene segment behaved as functional or pseudogenic. Donor age, sex, ethnicity and CMV serostatus were compiled alongside the repertoire data. A later genetic analysis took genome-wide SNP genotypes for about three fifths of the roughly 670 donors and used that subset as a discovery cohort. Every repertoire in the discovery cohort had been generated on one and the same sequencing platform. Class I and class II HLA loci were covered by the typing at four-digit resolution. Typing coverage differed by locus: A, B, C, DRB1 and DQB1 were typed in roughly 629-630 donors, DQA1 in roughly 510, DPA1 in 600 to 610, and DPB1 in roughly 470. Because of strong linkage in the cohort, a few DR-DQ haplotypes were treated as single units for association and clustering. Among roughly 400 genotyped donors of the cohort, an average of 235,054 unique TCR beta nucleotide sequences were sequenced per donor, roughly 20% of them non-productive. The full study reports these points: Strong co-occurrence of HLA alleles, especially DR and DQ, made assigning TCR associations to individual alleles difficult. Some IMGT-functional V segments, including TRBV6-2 and TRBV6-3, could not be told apart with the 87-base-pair reads, so those segments were excluded. Because HLA typing was unavailable for some donors at each locus, only the typed subset was used in association tests. In an earlier analysis of some 640 of the donors, most TCR beta V segments were observed in productive rearrangements about 87% or about 30% of the time, broadly matching IMGT annotations. A few of the identified cytomegalovirus-associated TCR beta chains were confirmed in vitro to be specific for cytomegalovirus antigens. CMV serostatus was the only immune exposure information available for the cohort. Correlated functional status among segregating V segments might reflect linkage disequilibrium, but an unknown experimental factor could not be ruled out. In this cohort, only TCR beta chains were sequenced, and detectable features were limited by the absence of alpha or paired-chain data. According to a later analysis, parvovirus B19, influenza, CMV and Epstein-Barr virus appeared linked to several top co-occurrence clusters. Presence/absence analyses assumed roughly uniform sequencing depth across donors, an assumption that may not hold. A later analysis found that most CMV-associated TCR beta chains appeared HLA-restricted, with HLA associations seemingly driven largely by CMV exposure. The authors suggested that the approach could potentially be generalized to other disease states and immunological phenotypes. A further reported finding was that TCR beta sequences accurately predicted the HLA-A and HLA-B alleles for most subjects in the first cohort. Most TCR sequences were seen in very few donors, while some public TCRs were found in many individuals. A later analysis found that HLA-associated TCR beta chains were more clonally expanded and had lower generation probabilities than equally common non-associated chains. A later analysis associated 15,000 or so TCR beta sequences with specific HLA alleles at a false discovery rate of 0.05. Roughly 15 rarely observed V segments, including chromosome 9 orphons, were excluded from the earlier analysis of some 590 of the donors because counts were too low. A group of highly shared sequence variants was considered likely to be a technical artifact of the sequencing pipeline. A later genetic analysis reported fewer N-insertions in productive TCRs among donors in an Asian-associated ancestry cluster than the roughly 690-donor mean. In a later genetic analysis, a missense DCLRE1C variant was associated with V-gene and J-gene trimming of TCR beta chains, and the association was replicated in an independent cohort. A total of about 180 TCR beta chains were listed by the study as associated with cytomegalovirus. Cytomegalovirus status was reported to be diagnosed by the classifier with high specificity and sensitivity in both the original and validation cohorts. A later analysis found that TCR association rates varied across HLA loci, with DRB1 alleles showing the most associated TCRs and HLA-C alleles the fewest.

The cohort was made up of about 610 healthy bone marrow donors. At the time of sampling, every cohort member was nominally healthy, though immune exposures that went unrecorded were likely present. The donor tested CMV seronegative and was one of the 352 seronegative cohort members. Each donor provided a peripheral blood sample, and peripheral blood mononuclear cells were used for TCR beta sequencing. The Qiagen DNeasy Blood Extraction Kit was used to extract genomic DNA from the blood cell samples. With respect to this clone: Its antigen is unknown. No per-base quality is available; no much larger clone lies one base away.

The library was made by the immunoSEQ multiplex PCR assay. For the multiplex PCR, a mixture combining 60 forward primers for TCR Vbeta segments and 13 reverse primers for TCR Jbeta segments was used. Amplification of the CDR3 region of rearranged TCR beta genes was performed with a multiplex PCR assay on genomic DNA. Amplified TCR beta libraries were sequenced as 87-base-pair reads on the Illumina HiSeq System. Per the original workflow: A later analysis counted about 76 million unique TCR beta chains across the 550 to 800 repertoires, and 10 million to 11 million of these chains were shared by at least two donors. A nearest-neighbor algorithm error-corrected the raw reads and collapsed the reads into unique sequences, merging closely related sequences to remove PCR and sequencing errors. CDR3 sequences were aligned to IMGT reference sequences to assign V, D and J gene segments. For a sequence to be retained, a match of at least six nucleotides was required to both a V gene segment and a J gene segment. Rearrangements were classified as productive when the CDR3 lacked stop codons and remained in frame with V and J, and all other rearrangements were classified as non-productive. Following IMGT convention, CDR3 was defined as the stretch from the second conserved V-encoded cysteine up to the conserved J-encoded phenylalanine. Sequences without an unambiguous match to a single V gene segment were excluded from the earlier analysis of 500 to 700 of the donors. An earlier analysis of some 610 of the donors called V segments functional above 56.7% productive rearrangements and segregating when the between-donor standard deviation exceeded 5%. A statistical classification framework was built for diagnosing cytomegalovirus status from the catalog of TCR beta chain sequences. A later analysis assigned V and J genes by comparing TCR nucleotide sequences with IMGT/GENE-DB human TR gene sequences. Using the TCRdist pipeline, a later analysis assigned CDR3 sequences along with most-parsimonious VDJ recombination scenarios. A later analysis defined each TCR beta chain by its CDR3 amino acid sequence plus V-gene family, and excluded reads lacking a unique V-gene family. To address suspected cross-contamination and a sequencing artifact, a later analysis removed several hundred highly shared, low-generation-probability nucleotide sequences. A later analysis calculated a clonal expansion index for each public chain from normalized within-repertoire ranks of inferred template counts. In a later analysis, generation probabilities were computed with a VDJ recombination model fitted to out-of-frame rearrangements, and the resulting probabilities were checked against IGoR. A later analysis scored TCR-TCR, TCR-HLA and TCR-CMV co-occurrence with hypergeometric tests, applying a repertoire-size bias correction to TCR pairs. In a later analysis, false discovery rates were estimated by permuting HLA or CMV assignments 20 times. In a later analysis, co-occurring TCRs were grouped using DBSCAN, with TCRdist sequence similarity added in when clustering inside HLA-allele-positive subsets. Repertoires with fewer than 30,000 or more than 120,000 public chains, plus five repertoires with anomalous nucleotide sharing, were excluded from co-occurrence clustering. Drawn from immuneACCESS, this table holds only the in-frame rearrangements with V and J called that TCRdb kept. Clones are partly lost; checked studies trace under half to an unresolved V gene and leave the rest unexplained. That table furnishes V, J and clone size, whereas the DNA furnished D and trimming. This sample is represented by approximately 79,000 clones; under 85% of them were singletons. In total, the top ten clones hold about 1.9% of the sample.

The junction carries 9 bases between V and J, which are trimmed by 1 base and 0 bases respectively. Taken from the germline V gene, the CDR1 and CDR2 loops are MGHRA and YSYEKL. The CDR3 numbers 15 residues from cysteine through phenylalanine. The kept DNA is CDR3 alone, 45 bases in frame from the first base. The V and J genes are TRBV4-1 and TRBJ1-1; possibly the D gene is TRBD1, per 6 matching bases. The TCR originated in a boy younger than 18 in good health and CMV-seronegative. The sequencing input was PBMCs. The nucleotides read TGCGCCAGCAGCCAAGTGGGGGCCCTGAACACTGAAGCTTTCTTT. Its coded protein is CASSQVGALNTEAFF.